This T cell receptor (beta chain) was identified in a study of CD8 T cells in ankylosing spondylitis. Study-wide points: Ankylosing spondylitis blood seemed to carry a telltale TCR beta motif made of eight or nine highly homologous variants. Some of these motif variants have turned up before, in reports on reactive arthritis synovial fluid and blood. Disease-associated clonotypes exhibited CD8+ identity and were relatively infrequent in peripheral blood. Researchers reportedly found disease-linked clones significantly enriched in matched ankylosing spondylitis synovial fluid.

V was trimmed by 4 bases and J by 6 bases, leaving 14 bases between them. The germline V gene has CDR1 SGHRS and CDR2 YFSETQ. CDR3 size: 14 residues. This clonotype was detected only a few times. Its antigen is unidentified. Library preparation for TCR beta used quantitative 5'-RACE with molecular barcodes. Using its own MiXCR run on the 5' RACE reads, TCRdb lists one record per CDR3 protein. The sample lists roughly 400,000 distinct CDR3 sequences, 20% to 25% seen once, with roughly a sixth in the top ten. The TCR was taken from a male donor with ankylosing spondylitis. The chain couples TRBV5-1 to TRBJ2-1; no clear D gene. The specimen sequenced was blood, either unsorted or a sorted T cell fraction (not recorded which). DNA for the CDR3: TGCGCCAGCAGCCCGGGTGGGGTCTCCAATGAGCAGTTCTTC. Encoded protein: CASSPGGVSNEQFF.